The next 19 T cell receptor beta chains were all read from a single sample in a study of Graves' ophthalmopathy and Graves' hyperthyroidism. Amplification of TCR beta CDR3 regions used RNA transcripts. Scientists carried out first-round RT-PCR using HTBI primers and then a second-round multiplex PCR. MiXCR was run by TCRdb on the multiplex PCR reads, yielding one entry per CDR3 protein. The sample has hundreds of thousands of distinct CDR3 sequences, around an eighth seen once. Sample: blood. The receptors originated from a woman under 40 with Graves' ophthalmopathy.

This clonotype has just a few counts. The rearrangement links TRBV12-3 or TRBV12-4 to TRBJ1-1, with D perhaps TRBD1 (5 bases). The CDR3 runs to 14 residues. The V end lost 3 bases, the J end lost 4 bases, and 12 bases lay between the germline ends. CDR3 in DNA: TGTGCCAGCAGTTTGACAGTGGTAGTCACTGAAGCTTTCTTT. Its protein is CASSLTVVVTEAFF.

With regard to this clonotype: A much larger clone is a single base away; this may be a read error. V and J are TRBV30 and TRBJ1-2, with a tentative D call TRBD1 (6 bases). The germline V gene encodes CDR1 GTSNPN and CDR2 SVGIG (reference sequence). CDR3 length equals 13 residues. The CDR3 DNA sequence: TGTGCCTGGACCCGAAAGACAGGCTATGTCTACACCTTC. Its translation is CAWTRKTGYVYTF.

This clonotype was seen at least ten times. The rearrangement joins TRBV10-3 to TRBJ1-1, with 8 bases matching TRBD1. V dropped 6 bases and J dropped 10; count of bases not matched to a gene: 10. This CDR3 region has 13 residues. Germline V gene sequence: CDR1 ENHRY, CDR2 SYGVKD. The CDR3 region is CAIRPQGAESAFF. CDR3 nucleotides: TGTGCCATCAGGCCCCAGGGGGCTGAATCAGCTTTCTTT.

At least ten counts were recorded for this clonotype. V and J are TRBV7-9 and TRBJ1-1; 7 bases are a match to TRBD1. Germline-derived CDR1 and CDR2 are SEHNR and FQNEAQ (reference sequence). The CDR3 covers 14 residues. J gave up 5 bases and V 6 bases, and 9 bases lay outside the gene matches. CDR3 region: CASSYTGDGTEAFF. The DNA for the CDR3 is TGTGCCAGCAGTTATACAGGGGATGGGACTGAAGCTTTCTTT.

This clonotype has ten or more counts. V gene TRBV5-1 combines with J gene TRBJ1-5, with D unresolved. CDR1 is SGHRS and CDR2 is YFSETQ in the germline V gene. Trimming took off 2 bases at V and 2 bases at J, with 5 bases between the two ends. The CDR3 sequence is 13 residues long. The CDR3 DNA follows: TGCGCCAGCAGCTTTGATGGCAATCAGCCCCAGCATTTT. This gives the protein CASSFDGNQPQHF.

This chain links TRBV3-1 with TRBJ1-1, with 8 bases fitting TRBD1. J was trimmed by 10 bases and V by 4 bases; bases with no gene match: 8. Per the germline V gene, CDR1 is LGHDT and CDR2 is YNNKEL (reference sequence). The CDR3 is 13 amino acids. The CDR3 spells CASSPRQGSVAFF. The DNA of the CDR3 is TGTGCCAGCAGCCCAAGACAGGGGAGCGTAGCTTTCTTT.

In this sample, this clonotype turned up many times. The chain joins TRBV27 to TRBJ2-7, with D possibly matching TRBD2 (5 bases). The CDR3 is 14 residues long. CDR1 and CDR2 from the germline V gene are MNHEY and SMNVEV (reference sequence). V was clipped by 3 bases and J by 3 bases, with 12 bases between them. This chain's CDR3 is CASSFKGRGYEQYF. In nucleotides, the CDR3 is TGTGCCAGCAGTTTTAAGGGCCGGGGCTACGAGCAGTACTTC.

This clonotype was detected ten times or more. This chain uses TRBV14 with TRBJ1-1; D remains unclear. This CDR3 contains 13 residues. Germline V gene lookup returns CDR1 SGHDN and CDR2 FVKESK. Trimming left V 2 bases short and J 1 base short, with 5 bases between. The CDR3 DNA sequence: TGTGCCAGCAGCCAATATAGGAACACTGAAGCTTTCTTT. Residues: CASSQYRNTEAFF.

Here the CDR3 reads CASSSDGKRTQYF. In DNA form, the CDR3 reads TGTGCCAGCAGTTCGGACGGAAAAAGGACCCAGTACTTC. V gene TRBV11-2 combines with J gene TRBJ2-5; D is uncertain. The CDR3 covers 13 residues. V shed 6 bases and J shed 7 bases, with 15 bases lying between them. The germline V gene has CDR1 SGHAT and CDR2 FQNNGV.

This clonotype was recorded many times. This chain links TRBV12-5 with TRBJ1-1; D unclear. This CDR3 has 12 amino acids. In germline, CDR1 is LGHNT, CDR2 FRNRAP. V dropped 4 bases and J dropped 5 bases, with 8 bases sitting between them. Here the CDR3 reads CASGSPWTEAFF. The DNA for the CDR3 is TGTGCTAGTGGTTCTCCTTGGACTGAAGCTTTCTTT.

There are many counts of this clonotype. The rearrangement links TRBV30 to TRBJ1-1; D possibly corresponds to TRBD1 (5 bases). CDR1 and CDR2 from the germline V gene are GTSNPN and SVGIG (reference sequence). Trimming cost V 5 bases and J 3 bases, with 16 bases left between them. The CDR3 runs to 14 residues. The CDR3 DNA is TGTGCCTGGGACTTTGGGGGGGAGTACACTGAAGCTTTCTTT. Its protein is CAWDFGGEYTEAFF.

This clonotype was counted at least ten times. The V gene is TRBV7-3, the J gene TRBJ1-2; TRBD1 matches at 10 bases. V was pared by 5 bases and J by 6 bases, with 6 bases of the junction left unmatched. In germline, CDR1 is SGHTA, CDR2 FQGTGA. The CDR3 runs 14 residues. The CDR3 nucleotides are TGTGCCAGCAGCCCGTCCGGGACAGGGGATGGCTACACCTTC. It codes for CASSPSGTGDGYTF. Variable domain in full (rest from reference TRBV7-3 and TRBJ1-2): GAGVSQTPSNKVTEKGKYVELRCDPISGHTALYWYRQSLGQGPEFLIYFQGTGAADDSGLPNDRFFAVRPEGSVSTLKIQRTERGDSAVYLCASSPSGTGDGYTFGSGTRLTVV.

The sample holds many counts of this clonotype. The rearrangement joins TRBV6-2 or TRBV6-3 to TRBJ2-7; 7 positions agree with TRBD1. The CDR3 runs 18 residues. From germline, CDR1 is MNHEY and CDR2 SVGEGT. V dropped 8 bases and J dropped 6; count of bases not matched to a gene: 25. The DNA for the CDR3 is TGTGCCAGCCCTACCTTGACAGGGCCCTCCGCCTCTCTTTGCGAGCAGTACTTC. Protein sequence: CASPTLTGPSASLCEQYF.

The V call is TRBV4-2, the J call TRBJ2-4; D is possibly TRBD2 (6 bases). This CDR3 has 16 residues. Germline assignment: CDR1 LGHNA and CDR2 YNFKEQ. V was trimmed by 1 base and J by 1 base, leaving 11 bases between them. This CDR3 is CASSQVGGGAKNIQYF. CDR3 in DNA: TGTGCCAGCAGCCAAGTGGGGGGTGGCGCCAAAAACATTCAGTACTTC.

This clonotype was seen more than once but under ten times. The chain uses TRBV30 and TRBJ1-1; 7 bases are a match to TRBD1. V was pared by 2 bases and J by 7 bases, with 7 bases of the junction left unmatched. The germline V gene encodes CDR1 GTSNPN and CDR2 SVGIG (reference sequence). There are 13 residues in the CDR3. As DNA, the CDR3 is TGTGCCTGGAGTCAAGACAGGGCTGGTGAAGCTTTCTTT. Encoded protein: CAWSQDRAGEAFF.

This clonotype was counted only a few times. The CDR3 is CASSLWGGALHSPLHF. Here the CDR3 DNA reads TGTGCCAGCAGTTTGTGGGGGGGGGCGCTTCATTCACCCCTCCACTTT. The V and J genes are TRBV12-3 or TRBV12-4 and TRBJ1-6; D is possibly TRBD1 (6 bases). The CDR3 is made up of 16 amino acids. Deletions cut 3 bases from V and 8 bases from J, with 17 bases between.

In this sample, this clonotype turned up a few times. The V and J genes are TRBV5-4 and TRBJ2-5, with TRBD2 matching over 11 bases. This CDR3 is built from 14 residues. The germline V gene encodes CDR1 SGHNT and CDR2 YYREEE (reference sequence). Unmatched junction bases numbered 2, after V lost 0 bases and J lost 7 bases. The CDR3 bases are TGTGCCAGCAGCTTGGTTGGGACTAGCGGGACCCAGTACTTC. It specifies CASSLVGTSGTQYF.

This chain links TRBV5-6 with TRBJ2-7; D is uncertain. Germline CDR1 is SGHDT and CDR2 is YYEEEE. The CDR3 totals 15 residues. Trimming stripped 6 bases from V and 2 bases from J, with 18 bases between. Here the CDR3 reads CASNPLGSGTYEQYF. CDR3 nucleotide sequence: TGTGCCAGCAACCCCCTGGGGTCCGGAACCTACGAGCAGTACTTC. The variable domain in full, with the rest retrieved from reference TRBV5-6 and TRBJ2-7, is DAGVTQSPTHLIKTRGQQVTLRCSPKSGHDTVSWYQQALGQGPQFIFQYYEEEERQRGNFPDRFSGHQFPNYSSELNVNALLLGDSALYLCASNPLGSGTYEQYFGPGTRLTVT.

This clonotype came up many times. A junction end diverges from the germline sequence, so it may reflect a read error. The chain joins TRBV7-3 to TRBJ2-2; possibly TRBD2 for D (5 bases). The length of the CDR3 is 14 residues. The germline V gene has CDR1 SGHTA and CDR2 FQGTGA. CDR3 bases: TGTGCCAGCAGCTCCCTAGGGAACACCGGGGTGCTGTTTTTT. Translated, it gives CASSSLGNTGVLFF.